This paragraph reports one T cell receptor (beta chain). The target antigen is unknown. Germline CDR1 SGHTA, CDR2 FQGNSA. CDR3 length equals 14 residues. Trimming cost V 1 base and J 5 bases, with 10 bases left between them. The sample belongs to a study of graft-versus-host responses after intestinal transplantation. As for the study in general: For around 3 years after anti-thymocyte globulin induction, all recipients took tacrolimus and steroids.

Produced via immunoSEQ multiplex PCR; TCRdb's table is partial and in-frame only. The data contain more than 70,000 clones, approximately 90% of them singletons. The V call is TRBV7-2, the J call TRBJ2-3, with a possible D match to TRBD1 (5 bases). The TCR originated in a human donor who was the organ donor for an intestinal transplant. Material: unstimulated CD8+ T cells sorted from spleen or lymph node cells, obtained before transplant. CDR3 nucleotides: TGTGCCAGCAGCTTAGGGGGCAGTTTAGATACGCAGTATTTT. Translating it yields CASSLGGSLDTQYF.